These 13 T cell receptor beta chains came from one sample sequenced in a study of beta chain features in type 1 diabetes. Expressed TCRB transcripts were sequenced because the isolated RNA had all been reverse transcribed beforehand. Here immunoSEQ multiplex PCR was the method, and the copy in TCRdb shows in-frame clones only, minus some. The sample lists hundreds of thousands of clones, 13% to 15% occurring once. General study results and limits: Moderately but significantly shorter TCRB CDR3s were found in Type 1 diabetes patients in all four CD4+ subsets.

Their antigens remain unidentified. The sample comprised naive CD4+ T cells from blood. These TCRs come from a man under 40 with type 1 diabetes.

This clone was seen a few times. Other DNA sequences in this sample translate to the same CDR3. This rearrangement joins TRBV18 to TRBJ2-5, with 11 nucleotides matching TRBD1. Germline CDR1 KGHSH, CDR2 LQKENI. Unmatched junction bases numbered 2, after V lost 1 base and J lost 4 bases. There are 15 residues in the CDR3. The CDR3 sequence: CASSPRTGGRETQYF. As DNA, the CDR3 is TGTGCCAGCTCACCACGGACAGGGGGCCGAGAGACCCAGTACTTC.

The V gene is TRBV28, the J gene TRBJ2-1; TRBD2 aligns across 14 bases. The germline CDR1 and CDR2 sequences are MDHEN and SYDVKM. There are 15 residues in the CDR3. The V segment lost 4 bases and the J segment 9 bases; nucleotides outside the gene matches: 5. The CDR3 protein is CASSSGTSGSSEQFF. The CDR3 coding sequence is TGTGCCAGCAGTTCCGGGACTAGCGGGAGTAGTGAGCAGTTCTTC.

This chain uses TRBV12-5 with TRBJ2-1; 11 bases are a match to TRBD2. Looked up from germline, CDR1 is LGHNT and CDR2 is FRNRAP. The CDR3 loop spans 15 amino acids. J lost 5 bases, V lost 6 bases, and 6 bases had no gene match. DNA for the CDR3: TGTGCTAGTGGCATTGGGACTAGCGGACACAATGAGCAGTTCTTC. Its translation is CASGIGTSGHNEQFF.

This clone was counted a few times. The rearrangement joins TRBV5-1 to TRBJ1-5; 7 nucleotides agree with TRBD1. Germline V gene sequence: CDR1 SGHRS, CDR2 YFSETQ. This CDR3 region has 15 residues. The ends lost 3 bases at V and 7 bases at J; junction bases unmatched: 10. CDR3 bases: TGCGCCAGCAGCTGGGACAGCTCTCCTGGACAGCCCCAGCATTTT. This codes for CASSWDSSPGQPQHF.

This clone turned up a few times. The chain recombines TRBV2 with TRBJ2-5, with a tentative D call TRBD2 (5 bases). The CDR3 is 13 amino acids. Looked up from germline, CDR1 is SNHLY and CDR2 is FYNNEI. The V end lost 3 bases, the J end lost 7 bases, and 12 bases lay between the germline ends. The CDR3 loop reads CASSDGVPGTQYF. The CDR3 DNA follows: TGTGCCAGCAGTGACGGGGTTCCGGGGACCCAGTACTTC.

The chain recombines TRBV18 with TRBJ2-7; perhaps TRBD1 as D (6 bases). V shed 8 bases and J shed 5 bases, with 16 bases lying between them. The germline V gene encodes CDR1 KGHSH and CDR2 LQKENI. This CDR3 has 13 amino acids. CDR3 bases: TGTGCCAGCGCGGCGAACTCAGGGGACGAGCAGTACTTC. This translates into CASAANSGDEQYF.

Here the CDR3 reads CATSRTTGELFF. Written as DNA, the CDR3 is TGTGCCACCAGCAGGACTACCGGGGAGCTGTTTTTT. The genes are TRBV15 and TRBJ2-2; D remains ambiguous. The CDR3 length is 12 residues. Trimming took 3 bases from V and 5 from J, leaving 4 bases between them. From germline, CDR1 is LNHNV and CDR2 YYDKDF (reference sequence).

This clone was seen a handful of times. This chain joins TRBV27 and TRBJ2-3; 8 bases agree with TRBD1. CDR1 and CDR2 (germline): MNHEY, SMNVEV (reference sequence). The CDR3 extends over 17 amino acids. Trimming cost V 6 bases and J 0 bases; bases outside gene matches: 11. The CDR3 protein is CASSRQGSFYSTDTQYF. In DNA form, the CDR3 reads TGTGCCAGCAGCCGACAGGGGTCCTTCTATAGCACAGATACGCAGTATTTT.

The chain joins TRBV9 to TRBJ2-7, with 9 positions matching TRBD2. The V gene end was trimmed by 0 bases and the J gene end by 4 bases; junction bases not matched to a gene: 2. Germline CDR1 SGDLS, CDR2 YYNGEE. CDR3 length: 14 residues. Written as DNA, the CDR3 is TGTGCCAGCAGCGTAGGGCTAGCGGGATACGAGCAGTACTTC. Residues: CASSVGLAGYEQYF.

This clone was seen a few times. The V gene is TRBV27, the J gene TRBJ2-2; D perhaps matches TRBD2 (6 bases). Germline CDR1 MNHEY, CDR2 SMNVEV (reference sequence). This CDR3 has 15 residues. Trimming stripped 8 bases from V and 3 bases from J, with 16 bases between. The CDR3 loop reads CASHSLANYTGELFF. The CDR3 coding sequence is TGTGCCAGCCACTCTCTAGCGAACTACACCGGGGAGCTGTTTTTT.

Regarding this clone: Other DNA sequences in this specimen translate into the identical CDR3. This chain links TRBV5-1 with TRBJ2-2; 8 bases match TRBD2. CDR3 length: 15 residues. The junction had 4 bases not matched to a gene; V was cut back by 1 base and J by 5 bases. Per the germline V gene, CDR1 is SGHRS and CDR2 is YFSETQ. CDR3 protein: CASSLTSGSTGELFF. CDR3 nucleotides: TGCGCCAGCAGCTTGACTAGCGGATCTACCGGGGAGCTGTTTTTT. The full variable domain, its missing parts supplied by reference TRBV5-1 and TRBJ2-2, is KAGVTQTPRYLIKTRGQQVTLSCSPISGHRSVSWYQQTPGQGLQFLFEYFSETQRNKGNFPGRFSGRQFSNSRSEMNVSTLELGDSALYLCASSLTSGSTGELFFGEGSRLTVL.

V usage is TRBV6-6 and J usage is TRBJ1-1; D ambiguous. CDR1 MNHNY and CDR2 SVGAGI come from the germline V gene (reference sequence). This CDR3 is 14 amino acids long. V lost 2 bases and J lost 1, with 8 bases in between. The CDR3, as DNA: TGTGCCAGCAGTTACCGGCGACAGAACACTGAAGCTTTCTTT. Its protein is CASSYRRQNTEAFF.

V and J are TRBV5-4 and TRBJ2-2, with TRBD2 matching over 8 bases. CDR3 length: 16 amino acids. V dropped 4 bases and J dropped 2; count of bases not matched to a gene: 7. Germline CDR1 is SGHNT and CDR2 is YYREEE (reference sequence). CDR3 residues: CASSTPGGRNTGELFF. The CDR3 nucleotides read TGTGCCAGCAGCACCCCGGGGGGGAGAAACACCGGGGAGCTGTTTTTT.